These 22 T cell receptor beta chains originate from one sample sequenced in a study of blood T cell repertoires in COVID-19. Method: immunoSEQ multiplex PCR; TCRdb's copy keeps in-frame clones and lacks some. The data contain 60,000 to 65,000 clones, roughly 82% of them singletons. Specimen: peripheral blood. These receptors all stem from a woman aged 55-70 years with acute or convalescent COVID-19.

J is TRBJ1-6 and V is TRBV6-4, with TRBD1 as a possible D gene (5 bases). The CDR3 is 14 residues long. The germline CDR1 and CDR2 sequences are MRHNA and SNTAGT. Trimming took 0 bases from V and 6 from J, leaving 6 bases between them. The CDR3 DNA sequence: TGTGCCAGCAGTGACTCAGGGGCTAATTCACCCCTCCACTTT. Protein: CASSDSGANSPLHF.

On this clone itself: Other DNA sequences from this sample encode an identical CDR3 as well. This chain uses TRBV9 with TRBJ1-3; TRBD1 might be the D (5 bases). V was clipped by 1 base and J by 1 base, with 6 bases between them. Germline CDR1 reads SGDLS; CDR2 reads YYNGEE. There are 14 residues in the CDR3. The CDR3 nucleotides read TGTGCCAGCAGCGTAAGGGGATCTGGAAACACCATATATTTT. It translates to CASSVRGSGNTIYF.

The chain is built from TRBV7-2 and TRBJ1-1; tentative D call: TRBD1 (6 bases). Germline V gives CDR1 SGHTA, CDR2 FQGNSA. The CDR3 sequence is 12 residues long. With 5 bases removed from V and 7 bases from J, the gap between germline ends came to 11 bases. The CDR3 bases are TGTGCCAGCAGCCATAGGGGGGGTGAAGCTTTCTTT. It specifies CASSHRGGEAFF.

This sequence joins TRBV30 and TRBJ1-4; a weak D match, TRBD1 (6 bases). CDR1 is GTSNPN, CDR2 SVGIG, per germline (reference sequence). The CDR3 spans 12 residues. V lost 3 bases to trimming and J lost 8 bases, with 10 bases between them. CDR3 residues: CAWRTGREKLFF. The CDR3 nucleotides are TGTGCCTGGAGGACAGGCCGAGAAAAACTGTTTTTT.

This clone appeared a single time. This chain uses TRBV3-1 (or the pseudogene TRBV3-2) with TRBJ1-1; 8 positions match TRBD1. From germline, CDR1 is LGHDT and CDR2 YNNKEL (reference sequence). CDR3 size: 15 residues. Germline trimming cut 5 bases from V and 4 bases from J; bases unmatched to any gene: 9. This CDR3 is CASSYLTGAGTEAFF. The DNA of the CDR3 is TGTGCCAGCAGCTATTTGACAGGGGCGGGCACTGAAGCTTTCTTT.

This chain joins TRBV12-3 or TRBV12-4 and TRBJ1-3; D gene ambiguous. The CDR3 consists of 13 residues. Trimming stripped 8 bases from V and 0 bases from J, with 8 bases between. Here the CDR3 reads CASASLSGNTIYF. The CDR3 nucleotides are TGTGCCAGCGCTTCACTCTCTGGAAACACCATATATTTT.

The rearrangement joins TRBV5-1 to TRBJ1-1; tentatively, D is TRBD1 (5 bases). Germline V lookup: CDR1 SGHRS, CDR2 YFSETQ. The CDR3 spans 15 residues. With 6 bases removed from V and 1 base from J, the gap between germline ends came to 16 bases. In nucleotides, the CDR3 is TGCGCCAGCACCCTTGAAGGGGTGGGGAACACTGAAGCTTTCTTT. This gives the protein CASTLEGVGNTEAFF.

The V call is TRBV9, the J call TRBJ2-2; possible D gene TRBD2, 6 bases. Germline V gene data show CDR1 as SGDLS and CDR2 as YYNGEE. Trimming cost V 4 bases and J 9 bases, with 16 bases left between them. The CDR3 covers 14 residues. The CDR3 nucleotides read TGTGCCAGCAGCTCCACCGGGAGATCCAGGGAGCTGTTTTTT. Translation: CASSSTGRSRELFF.

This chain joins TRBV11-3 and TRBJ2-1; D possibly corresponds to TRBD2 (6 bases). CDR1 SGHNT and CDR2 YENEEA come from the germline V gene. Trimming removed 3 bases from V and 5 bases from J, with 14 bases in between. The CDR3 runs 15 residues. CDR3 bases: TGTGCCAGCAGCTTGGCCGGGACTGATCACAATGAGCAGTTCTTC. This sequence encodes CASSLAGTDHNEQFF.

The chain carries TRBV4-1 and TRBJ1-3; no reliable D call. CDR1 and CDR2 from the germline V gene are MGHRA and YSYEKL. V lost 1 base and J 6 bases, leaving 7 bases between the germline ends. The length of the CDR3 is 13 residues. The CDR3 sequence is CASSQGLTNTIYF. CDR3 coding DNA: TGCGCCAGCAGCCAAGGACTGACAAACACCATATATTTT.

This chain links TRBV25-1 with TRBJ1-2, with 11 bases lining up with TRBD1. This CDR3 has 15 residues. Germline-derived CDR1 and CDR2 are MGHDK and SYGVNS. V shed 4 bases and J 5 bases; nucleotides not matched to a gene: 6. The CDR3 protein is CASSASGTGGYGYTF. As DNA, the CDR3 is TGTGCCAGCAGTGCATCCGGGACAGGGGGATATGGCTACACCTTC.

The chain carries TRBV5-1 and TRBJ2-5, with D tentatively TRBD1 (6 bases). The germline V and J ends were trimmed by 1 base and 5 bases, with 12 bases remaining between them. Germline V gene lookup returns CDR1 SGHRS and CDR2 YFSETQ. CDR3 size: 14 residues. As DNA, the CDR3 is TGCGCCAGCAGCTTGAATGGGGGCGCGGAGACCCAGTACTTC. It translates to CASSLNGGAETQYF.

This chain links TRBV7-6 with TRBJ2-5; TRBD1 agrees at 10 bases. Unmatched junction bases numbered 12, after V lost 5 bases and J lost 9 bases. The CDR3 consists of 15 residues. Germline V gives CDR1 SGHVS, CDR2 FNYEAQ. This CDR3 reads CASSPSGTGATAQYF. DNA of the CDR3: TGTGCCAGCAGCCCGTCGGGGACAGGGGCGACTGCCCAGTACTTC.

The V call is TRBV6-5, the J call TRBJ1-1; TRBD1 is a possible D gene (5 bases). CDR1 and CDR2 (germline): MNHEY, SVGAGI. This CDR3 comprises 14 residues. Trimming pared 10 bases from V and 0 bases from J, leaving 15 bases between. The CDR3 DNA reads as TGTGCCACCCCGGGACTTAACATGAACACTGAAGCTTTCTTT. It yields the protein CATPGLNMNTEAFF.

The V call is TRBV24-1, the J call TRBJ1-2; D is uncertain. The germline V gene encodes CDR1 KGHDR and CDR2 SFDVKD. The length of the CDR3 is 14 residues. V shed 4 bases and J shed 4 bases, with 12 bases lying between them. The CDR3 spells CATSDVGMLYGYTF. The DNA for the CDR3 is TGTGCCACCAGTGACGTCGGGATGCTCTATGGCTACACCTTC.

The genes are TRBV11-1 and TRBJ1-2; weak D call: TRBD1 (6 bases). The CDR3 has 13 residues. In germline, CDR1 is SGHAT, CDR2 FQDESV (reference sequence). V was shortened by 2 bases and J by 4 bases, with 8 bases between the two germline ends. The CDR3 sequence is CASSLTGTYGYTF. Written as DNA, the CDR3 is TGTGCCAGCAGCTTAACAGGGACCTATGGCTACACCTTC.

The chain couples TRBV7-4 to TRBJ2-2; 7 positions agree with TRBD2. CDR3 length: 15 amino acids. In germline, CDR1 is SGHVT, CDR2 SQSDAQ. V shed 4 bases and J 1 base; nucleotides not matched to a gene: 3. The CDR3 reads CASSSGTMNTGELFF. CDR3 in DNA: TGTGCCAGCAGCTCCGGGACTATGAACACCGGGGAGCTGTTTTTT.

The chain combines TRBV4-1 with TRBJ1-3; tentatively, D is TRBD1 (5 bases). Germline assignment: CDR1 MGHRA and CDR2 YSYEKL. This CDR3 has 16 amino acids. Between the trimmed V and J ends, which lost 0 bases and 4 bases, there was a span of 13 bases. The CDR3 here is CASSQDVGGTGNTIYF. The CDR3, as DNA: TGCGCCAGCAGCCAAGATGTCGGGGGGACGGGAAACACCATATATTTT.

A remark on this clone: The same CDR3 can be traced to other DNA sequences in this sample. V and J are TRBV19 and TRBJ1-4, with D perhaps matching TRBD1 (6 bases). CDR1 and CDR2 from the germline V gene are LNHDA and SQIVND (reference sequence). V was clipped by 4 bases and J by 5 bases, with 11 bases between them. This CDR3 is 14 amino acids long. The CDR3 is CASSTQGSNEKLFF. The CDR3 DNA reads TGTGCCAGTAGTACTCAGGGGAGCAATGAAAAACTGTTTTTT.

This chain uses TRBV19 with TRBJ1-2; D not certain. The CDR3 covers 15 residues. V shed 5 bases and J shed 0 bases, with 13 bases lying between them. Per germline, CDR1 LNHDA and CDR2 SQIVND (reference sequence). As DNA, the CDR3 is TGTGCCAGTAGTTCCCCGGGGAAAGCTAACTATGGCTACACCTTC. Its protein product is CASSSPGKANYGYTF.

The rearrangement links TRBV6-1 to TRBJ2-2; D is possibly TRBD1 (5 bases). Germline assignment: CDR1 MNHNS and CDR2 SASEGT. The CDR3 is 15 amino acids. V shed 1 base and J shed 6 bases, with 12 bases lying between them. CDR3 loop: CASSEGAGWPGELFF. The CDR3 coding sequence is TGTGCCAGCAGTGAAGGGGCAGGGTGGCCCGGGGAGCTGTTTTTT.

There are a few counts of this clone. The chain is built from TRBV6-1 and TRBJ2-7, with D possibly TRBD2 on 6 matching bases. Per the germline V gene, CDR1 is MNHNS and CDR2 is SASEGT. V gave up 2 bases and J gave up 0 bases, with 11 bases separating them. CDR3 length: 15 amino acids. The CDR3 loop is CASSELARSSYEQYF. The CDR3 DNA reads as TGTGCCAGCAGTGAACTAGCGAGAAGCTCCTACGAGCAGTACTTC.